The 29 T cell receptor beta chains below come from one sample, sequenced in a study of blood T cell repertoires in COVID-19. The table came from immunoSEQ multiplex PCR; TCRdb's copy has only in-frame clones and leaves some out. The table lists hundreds of thousands of clones, about nine tenths of them singletons. Sequencing was performed on peripheral blood. Receptors were obtained from a woman under 40 with active or convalescent COVID-19.

This clone was detected only once. The genes are TRBV7-2 and TRBJ1-2; 8 nucleotides match TRBD1. The CDR3 is 13 amino acids. The V segment lost 5 bases and the J segment 7 bases; nucleotides outside the gene matches: 6. Germline CDR1 is SGHTA and CDR2 is FQGNSA. This chain's CDR3 is CASSQQTGGGYTF. CDR3 coding DNA: TGTGCCAGCAGCCAACAAACAGGGGGTGGCTACACCTTC.

V and J are TRBV15 and TRBJ2-7, with TRBD2 identical over 9 bases. The CDR3 consists of 13 residues. V lost 5 bases and J lost 5; bases outside the gene matches: 4. CDR1 and CDR2 (germline): LNHNV, YYDKDF (reference sequence). The DNA of the CDR3 is TGTGCCACCAGCGAAGCGGGGGGCCACGAGCAGTACTTC. As protein: CATSEAGGHEQYF.

The chain combines TRBV18 with TRBJ2-5; 8 nucleotides line up with TRBD1. The V and J ends lost 3 bases and 5 bases, in that order; junction bases with no gene match: 11. The CDR3 has 16 residues. Per germline, CDR1 KGHSH and CDR2 LQKENI. DNA of the CDR3: TGTGCCAGCTCACCGTGGGAGATGACAGGGGAGGAGACCCAGTACTTC. It yields the protein CASSPWEMTGEETQYF. The full variable domain, with the rest looked up from reference TRBV18 and TRBJ2-5, is NAGVMQNPRHLVRRRGQEARLRCSPMKGHSHVYWYRQLPEEGLKFMVYLQKENIIDESGMPKERFSAEFPKEGPSILRIQQVVRGDSAAYFCASSPWEMTGEETQYFGPGTRLLVL.

CDR3 DNA: TGCAGCGTGGGAAGACAGGTCATGAACACTGAAGCTTTCTTT. Protein sequence: CSVGRQVMNTEAFF. The genes are TRBV29-1 and TRBJ1-1, with D perhaps TRBD1 (6 bases). The CDR3 contains 14 residues. The V and J ends lost 6 bases and 0 bases respectively, with 14 bases between them. CDR1 is SQVTM, CDR2 ANQGSEA, per germline. The full variable domain, in which reference TRBV29-1 and TRBJ1-1 provide the parts outside the CDR3, is SAVISQKPSRDICQRGTSLTIQCQVDSQVTMMFWYRQQPGQSLTLIATANQGSEATYESGFVIDKFPISRPNLTFSTLTVSNMSPEDSSIYLCSVGRQVMNTEAFFGQGTRLTVV.

The chain combines TRBV6-5 with TRBJ1-2, with a weak D call TRBD1 (6 bases). The CDR3 extends over 13 amino acids. CDR1 is MNHEY and CDR2 is SVGAGI in the germline V gene. V was pared by 3 bases and J by 6 bases, with 11 bases between. The CDR3 protein is CASSYLGGHGYTF. The CDR3 nucleotides read TGTGCCAGCAGTTATTTAGGGGGACATGGCTACACCTTC.

The chain couples TRBV11-2 to TRBJ1-1; D unresolved. The CDR3 sequence is 13 residues long. Deletions cut 8 bases from V and 0 bases from J, with 10 bases between. The germline V gene encodes CDR1 SGHAT and CDR2 FQNNGV. This CDR3 is CASLFMMNTEAFF. The CDR3 bases are TGTGCCAGCCTATTTATGATGAACACTGAAGCTTTCTTT.

V usage is TRBV19 and J usage is TRBJ1-5; 9 positions agree with TRBD1. The ends lost 5 bases at V and 3 bases at J; junction bases unmatched: 8. This CDR3 contains 16 residues. Germline CDR1 LNHDA, CDR2 SQIVND (reference sequence). This CDR3 is CASSAGQGKFNQPQHF. As DNA, the CDR3 is TGTGCCAGTAGTGCTGGACAGGGGAAATTCAATCAGCCCCAGCATTTT.

A single count supports this clone. This sequence joins TRBV6-5 and TRBJ2-7; 13 positions agree with TRBD2. Germline V gene lookup returns CDR1 MNHEY and CDR2 SVGAGI. The CDR3 is made up of 15 amino acids. V lost 7 bases to trimming and J lost 2 bases; unmatched junction nucleotides: 5. CDR3: CASTRTSGGTYEQYF. The CDR3, as DNA: TGTGCCAGCACCAGGACTAGCGGGGGTACCTACGAGCAGTACTTC.

This clone was seen only once. The V and J genes are TRBV5-1 and TRBJ2-3; D possibly corresponds to TRBD2 (6 bases). Germline assignment: CDR1 SGHRS and CDR2 YFSETQ. Trimming shortened V by 5 bases and J by 4 bases, and 17 bases separated the two germline ends. The CDR3 loop spans 15 amino acids. The DNA of the CDR3 is TGCGCCAGCAGATCTGGAGGGAGTGTCCCAGATACGCAGTATTTT. This sequence encodes CASRSGGSVPDTQYF.

The chain recombines TRBV18 with TRBJ1-1; a possible D gene is TRBD1 (6 bases). CDR1 KGHSH and CDR2 LQKENI come from the germline V gene. The CDR3 totals 17 residues. Trimming shortened V by 2 bases and J by 0 bases, and 16 bases separated the two germline ends. The CDR3: CASSPYPGQTMNTEAFF. The CDR3, as DNA: TGTGCCAGCTCACCATACCCTGGACAGACCATGAACACTGAAGCTTTCTTT.

The chain has TRBV7-9 and TRBJ1-4; D possibly corresponds to TRBD1 (5 bases). The CDR3 runs to 15 residues. Germline V CDR1 and CDR2: SEHNR, FQNEAQ (reference sequence). The V and J ends lost 0 bases and 8 bases respectively, with 13 bases between them. Here the CDR3 DNA reads TGTGCCAGCAGCTTAGCGTTGGCCCGGGGGGAAAAACTGTTTTTT. It encodes CASSLALARGEKLFF. Variable domain in full (rest from reference TRBV7-9 and TRBJ1-4): DTGVSQNPRHKITKRGQNVTFRCDPISEHNRLYWYRQTLGQGPEFLTYFQNEAQLEKSRLLSDRFSAERPKGSFSTLEIQRTEQGDSAMYLCASSLALARGEKLFFGSGTQLSVL.

The chain links TRBV7-8 to TRBJ1-4, with 7 nucleotides matching TRBD1. The CDR3 spans 19 residues. Germline V gives CDR1 SGHVS, CDR2 FQNEAQ. The trim removed 1 base at V and 0 bases at J, leaving 11 bases unmatched. This chain's CDR3 is CASSLGYRGDRTTNEKLFF. CDR3 coding DNA: TGTGCCAGCAGCTTAGGGTACAGGGGAGACAGAACAACTAATGAAAAACTGTTTTTT.

V is TRBV5-4 and J is TRBJ1-1, with D tentatively TRBD1 (6 bases). From germline, CDR1 is SGHNT and CDR2 YYREEE (reference sequence). The V end was cut by 4 bases, the J end by 0 bases, with 13 bases between. The CDR3 runs 15 residues. As DNA, the CDR3 is TGTGCCAGCAGCCGACAGGAGCCCCTGAACACTGAAGCTTTCTTT. Translated, it gives CASSRQEPLNTEAFF. Looking up the rest from reference TRBV5-4 and TRBJ1-1 gives the full variable domain: ETGVTQSPTHLIKTRGQQVTLRCSSQSGHNTVSWYQQALGQGPQFIFQYYREEENGRGNFPPRFSGLQFPNYSSELNVNALELDDSALYLCASSRQEPLNTEAFFGQGTRLTVV.

V is TRBV2 and J is TRBJ2-2; D gene unclear. CDR3 size: 12 residues. Germline CDR1 SNHLY, CDR2 FYNNEI. The V end was cut by 7 bases, the J end by 1 base, with 4 bases between. The CDR3 bases are TGTGCCAGCATGAGGAACACCGGGGAGCTGTTTTTT. It specifies CASMRNTGELFF.

The V gene is TRBV13, the J gene TRBJ2-5; 13 bases line up with TRBD2. In germline, CDR1 is PRHDT, CDR2 FYEKMQ (reference sequence). The CDR3 is 16 amino acids. The ends lost 4 bases at V and 5 bases at J; junction bases unmatched: 7. CDR3 protein: CASSSGTSGALETQYF. The DNA of the CDR3 is TGTGCCAGCAGCTCCGGGACTAGCGGGGCCCTGGAGACCCAGTACTTC.

This clone came up a few times. The same CDR3 arises from other DNA sequences in this sample as well. This chain links TRBV6-5 with TRBJ1-1; D possibly corresponds to TRBD1 (6 bases). Germline V lookup: CDR1 MNHEY, CDR2 SVGAGI. This CDR3 has 14 residues. The V and J ends lost 2 bases and 4 bases respectively, with 11 bases between them. CDR3 bases: TGTGCCAGCAGTTACCGTGTCAGGGGCACTGAAGCTTTCTTT. Amino acids: CASSYRVRGTEAFF.

V is TRBV27 and J is TRBJ1-1; the D gene is possibly TRBD1 (5 bases). V was pared by 5 bases and J by 8 bases, with 12 bases between. Germline V gene lookup returns CDR1 MNHEY and CDR2 SMNVEV (reference sequence). The CDR3 contains 12 residues. The CDR3 here is CASSQISGEAFF. The CDR3 DNA sequence: TGTGCCAGCAGTCAAATCTCAGGGGAAGCTTTCTTT.

J is TRBJ2-5 and V is TRBV5-1; D gene ambiguous. The CDR3 sequence is 12 residues long. With 3 bases removed from V and 2 bases from J, the gap between germline ends came to 5 bases. CDR1 and CDR2 (germline): SGHRS, YFSETQ. The CDR3 DNA follows: TGCGCCAGCAGCTCACAACAAGAGACCCAGTACTTC. Translated, it gives CASSSQQETQYF.

The chain employs TRBV6-5 and TRBJ1-1; unclear D gene. The V end lost 0 bases, the J end lost 4 bases, and 6 bases lay between the germline ends. This CDR3 contains 13 residues. The V gene's germline CDR1 is MNHEY and CDR2 SVGAGI. CDR3 DNA sequence: TGTGCCAGCAGTTACTCTGGAGCCACTGAAGCTTTCTTT. It translates to CASSYSGATEAFF.

The rearrangement links TRBV10-3 to TRBJ1-2; 7 nucleotides match TRBD1. V was pared by 4 bases and J by 2 bases, with 4 bases of the junction left unmatched. The germline gives CDR1 ENHRY, CDR2 SYGVKD. This CDR3 has 14 residues. The CDR3 region has the DNA TGTGCCATCAGTGGTGGACAGGAGAACTATGGCTACACCTTC. Protein sequence: CAISGGQENYGYTF.

The CDR3 sequence: CSVEDPGQAYGYTF. CDR3 sequence (DNA): TGCAGCGTTGAAGACCCTGGACAGGCCTATGGCTACACCTTC. The chain combines TRBV29-1 with TRBJ1-2; TRBD1 agrees at 7 bases. This CDR3 spans 14 amino acids. The germline V gene has CDR1 SQVTM and CDR2 ANQGSEA. V shed 0 bases, J shed 4 bases, and the junction held 5 bases outside the gene matches.

The rearrangement links TRBV5-1 to TRBJ2-7, with 7 nucleotides matching TRBD1. The CDR3 length is 15 residues. The trim removed 5 bases at V and 5 bases at J, leaving 13 bases unmatched. CDR1 is SGHRS and CDR2 is YFSETQ in the germline V gene. The CDR3 bases are TGCGCCAGCAGGAGAACCGGGACAGCTGCCCACGAGCAGTACTTC. Amino acids: CASRRTGTAAHEQYF.

The chain combines TRBV6-5 with TRBJ2-7; D may be TRBD1 (6 bases). V was clipped by 11 bases and J by 1 base, with 21 bases between them. The CDR3 extends over 15 amino acids. Looked up from germline, CDR1 is MNHEY and CDR2 is SVGAGI. CDR3: CASTDDRSSSYEQYF. The CDR3 DNA is TGTGCCTCCACGGATGACAGGTCATCGTCCTACGAGCAGTACTTC.

This chain links TRBV19 with TRBJ2-1, with 14 bases identical to TRBD2. V shed 3 bases, J shed 2 bases, and the junction held 9 bases outside the gene matches. CDR1 and CDR2 from the germline V gene are LNHDA and SQIVND (reference sequence). This CDR3 contains 19 residues. CDR3 sequence (DNA): TGTGCCAGTAGTATGACGACTAGCGGGAGGGGGGGGCCCTACAATGAGCAGTTCTTC. Protein sequence: CASSMTTSGRGGPYNEQFF.

The chain links TRBV18 to TRBJ2-4; 8 bases match TRBD2. CDR1 and CDR2 (germline): KGHSH, LQKENI. The V gene end was trimmed by 1 base and the J gene end by 0 bases; junction bases not matched to a gene: 14. The CDR3 is 20 residues long. CDR3 DNA: TGTGCCAGCTCACCACGGTGGGGTTTAGCGGGGACAATAGCCAAAAACATTCAGTACTTC. Translated: CASSPRWGLAGTIAKNIQYF.

There are a few counts of this clone. The chain has TRBV6-5 and TRBJ1-1; 10 bases map to TRBD1. This CDR3 is 14 amino acids long. With 7 bases clipped from V and 5 bases from J, the junction kept 7 bases outside the gene matches. The germline gives CDR1 MNHEY, CDR2 SVGAGI. The CDR3 DNA reads as TGTGCCAGCAACCGAGGACAGGGGGAAACTGAAGCTTTCTTT. Encoded protein: CASNRGQGETEAFF.

CDR3 in amino acids: CASSFGDSNTGELFF. The CDR3 nucleotides read TGTGCCAGCAGCTTTGGAGACTCAAACACCGGGGAGCTGTTTTTT. This chain connects TRBV7-8 to TRBJ2-2; D is unclear. Germline assignment: CDR1 SGHVS and CDR2 FQNEAQ. V lost 3 bases to trimming and J lost 2 bases, with 10 bases between them. The CDR3 extends over 15 amino acids.

The chain couples TRBV9 to TRBJ2-1; 10 nucleotides match TRBD2. The V and J ends lost 4 bases and 4 bases, in that order; junction bases with no gene match: 8. The CDR3 extends over 16 amino acids. Germline values: CDR1 SGDLS, CDR2 YYNGEE. CDR3 nucleotide sequence: TGTGCCAGCAGCACACGTCTAGCGGGGGAGTACAATGAGCAGTTCTTC. Translation gives CASSTRLAGEYNEQFF.

The V and J genes are TRBV18 and TRBJ2-1; tentatively, D is TRBD2 (5 bases). CDR1 KGHSH and CDR2 LQKENI come from the germline V gene. There are 11 residues in the CDR3. V was shortened by 5 bases and J by 12 bases, with 11 bases between the two germline ends. For the CDR3, the DNA is TGTGCCAGCTCAAACAGCGCGGGGCAGTTCTTC. It translates to CASSNSAGQFF.